The entry that follows covers one TCR beta chain sequence. The target antigen is unknown. Produced via immunoSEQ multiplex PCR; TCRdb's table is partial and in-frame only. The table shows 150,000 to 200,000 clones, with over 65% occurring only once. The data originate from a study of cytomegalovirus exposure and HLA in healthy donors. While the first cohort had 600 to 750 subjects, the donors belonged to the separate validation cohort of roughly 130 subjects. CDR3 length: 11 residues. Germline V CDR1 and CDR2: ENHRY, SYGVKD. V was clipped by 6 bases and J by 9 bases, with 11 bases between them. General study findings and limits: Most sequenced TCRs were rare (though some public TCRs occurred in many donors).

The rearrangement links TRBV10-3 to TRBJ1-2; D not certain. This receptor was identified in a man aged 18 to 29 in good health and CMV-seropositive. The sample consisted of PBMCs. The CDR3 bases are TGTGCCATCAGGGAGGGTTACAGCTACACCTTC. Translating gives CAIREGYSYTF.